These 4 T cell receptor beta chains share one sample of origin, sequenced in a study of blood T cell repertoires in COVID-19 (dated by TCRdb to between 2020 and 2021). The library was obtained by the immunoSEQ multiplex PCR assay. Here the immuneACCESS table is served through TCRdb, limited to in-frame sequences with V and J called. Missing clones are a known gap in these copies; in checked studies unresolved V genes cover under half, and the rest lacks a known reason. For this sample the table gives around 100,000 clones, of which 85% to 90% were detected only once. The top ten hold just over 15% of the sample. The sequenced sample consisted of peripheral blood. The receptors come from a human donor in a cohort sampled during active COVID-19.

J is TRBJ2-2 and V is TRBV19, with TRBD1 matching over 7 bases. V shed 5 bases, J shed 1 base, and the junction held 7 bases outside the gene matches. CDR3 length: 16 residues. CDR1 is LNHDA, CDR2 SQIVND, per germline (reference sequence). The CDR3 reads CASSASGTVNTGELFF. The CDR3 DNA reads TGTGCCAGTAGTGCCTCCGGGACAGTGAACACCGGGGAGCTGTTTTTT.

The V call is TRBV4-3, the J call TRBJ2-7; possibly TRBD1 for D (6 bases). Trimming pared 0 bases from V and 3 bases from J, leaving 15 bases between. Germline loops: CDR1 LGHNA, CDR2 YSLEER. This CDR3 has 16 residues. This CDR3 is CASSQELGQLFYEQYF. Here the CDR3 DNA reads TGCGCCAGCAGCCAAGAATTAGGACAGCTTTTCTACGAGCAGTACTTC.

The V and J genes are TRBV3-1 (or the pseudogene TRBV3-2) and TRBJ2-1, with 7 bases matching TRBD1. Germline-derived CDR1 and CDR2 are LGHDT and YNNKEL (reference sequence). This CDR3 spans 13 amino acids. Losses at the gene ends were 0 bases for V and 16 bases for J; bases not matched to a gene: 9. CDR3 region: CASSQDTVTGLFF. The CDR3 region has the DNA TGTGCCAGCAGCCAAGATACGGTGACAGGGCTTTTCTTC.

V and J are TRBV18 and TRBJ1-1; the D is unclear. Germline loops: CDR1 KGHSH, CDR2 LQKENI. V lost 3 bases and J lost 5, with 13 bases in between. This CDR3 contains 14 residues. The DNA for the CDR3 is TGTGCCAGCTCACCCCCGCCGAGATTAACTGAAGCTTTCTTT. Its protein product is CASSPPPRLTEAFF.